A selection of T cell receptor beta chains follows, all from one sample in a study of blood T cell repertoires in COVID-19. Clones were sequenced by immunoSEQ multiplex PCR, and TCRdb holds only the in-frame ones, with some missing. The sample lists about 130,000 clones, 85% occurring once. Sequencing was performed on peripheral blood. All receptors come from an elderly man with active or convalescent COVID-19. The CDR3 runs from the conserved cysteine through the conserved F or W. Each record gives: J gene, CDR3 length, D gene, V gene, clone size, CDR3 DNA, CDR3 protein. A D gene is named only where the DNA matches it firmly. Clone size appears in some rows only: once, few, many, or a class for an expanded clone.

TRBJ1-6 17 TRBD1 TRBV7-2 . TGTGCCAGCAGCAACTACCGGGACAGTGTCTATAATTCACCCCTCCACTTT CASSNYRDSVYNSPLHF
TRBJ1-5 16 . TRBV28 . TGTGCCAGCACCCTAGGACAGTTCCGTAGCAATCAGCCCCAGCATTTT CASTLGQFRSNQPQHF
TRBJ1-1 14 TRBD1 TRBV19 once TGTGCCAGTAGGTCAGGGGGAAAAGACACTGAAGCTTTCTTT CASRSGGKDTEAFF
TRBJ1-4 15 . TRBV5-1 . TGCGCCAGCAGCTCCCTTCGCGCAACTAATGAAAAACTGTTTTTT CASSSLRATNEKLFF
TRBJ1-4 13 . TRBV5-1 few TGCGCCAGCAGCTTGGAGGGGAATGAAAAACTGTTTTTT CASSLEGNEKLFF
TRBJ2-1 16 . TRBV7-3 . TGTGCCAGCAGCTCCCGTTCACAGGGCCCCTACAATGAGCAGTTCTTC CASSSRSQGPYNEQFF
TRBJ2-7 13 TRBD2 TRBV19 . TGTGCCAGTTCTTCTAGCGGGAAGGGCGAGCAGTACTTC CASSSSGKGEQYF
TRBJ1-5 18 TRBD1 TRBV20-1 . TGCAGTGCTAGTGTACCCGGGACAGGGGGCGGATTTATTCAGCCCCAGCATTTT CSASVPGTGGGFIQPQHF
TRBJ1-2 14 TRBD1 TRBV5-1 . TGCGCCAGCAGCTTGTCAGGGGGCGCCTATGGCTACACCTTC CASSLSGGAYGYTF
TRBJ2-5 14 . TRBV11-2 . TGTGCCAGCAGCGACGCGGACACTCAAGAGACCCAGTACTTC CASSDADTQETQYF
TRBJ2-2 14 . TRBV7-3 few TGTGCCAGCAGCTTGGACTTCAACACCGGGGAGCTGTTTTTT CASSLDFNTGELFF
TRBJ1-6 15 TRBD1 TRBV4-2 . TGTGCCAGCAGCCAAGGTGGGACAGGAGGCTCACCCCTCCACTTT CASSQGGTGGSPLHF
TRBJ1-4 15 . TRBV4-1 . TGCGCCAGCAGCCGGAGGCCTTTAACTAATGAAAAACTGTTTTTT CASSRRPLTNEKLFF
TRBJ2-3 14 TRBD1 TRBV5-1 . TGCGCCAGCAGTTGGACAGGGTCCACAGATACGCAGTATTTT CASSWTGSTDTQYF
TRBJ1-5 19 TRBD1 TRBV19 . TGTGCCATCATTTCGGGGGACAGGGAGCCTATAAGGGGCAATCAGCCCCAGCATTTT CAIISGDREPIRGNQPQHF
TRBJ1-1 15 TRBD1 TRBV30 . TGTGCCTGTGATCCCGGGACAGGGAGGCACACTGAAGCTTTCTTT CACDPGTGRHTEAFF
TRBJ2-7 14 . TRBV7-2 . TGTGCCAGCAGCTTAGAGGCGGGTAACTACGAGCAGTACTTC CASSLEAGNYEQYF
TRBJ2-1 13 . TRBV5-1 . TGCGCAAGCTACCGAGAAACCTACAATGAGCAGTTCTTC CASYRETYNEQFF
TRBJ2-2 13 . TRBV29-1 . TGCAGCGTTCGGCGGGGTGGCACCGGGGAGCTGTTTTTT CSVRRGGTGELFF
TRBJ2-1 17 TRBD2 TRBV5-5 . TGTGCCAGCAGCTTGAGGGGCGCCAGCGGGGGCTTCAGTGAGCAGTTCTTC CASSLRGASGGFSEQFF
TRBJ2-3 15 TRBD2 TRBV6-4 . TGTGCCAGCAGCTCGACTAGCGGGGGCACAGATACGCAGTATTTT CASSSTSGGTDTQYF
TRBJ1-1 13 . TRBV6-5 . TGTGCCAGCAGCCCCCCAGGGGCGCCTGAAGCTTTCTTT CASSPPGAPEAFF
TRBJ2-7 13 TRBD1 TRBV7-9 . TGTGCCAGCCTCAGGGACAGGGGCTACGAGCAGTACTTC CASLRDRGYEQYF
TRBJ2-3 16 . TRBV13 once TGTGTCAGCAGCCCTATGGGCGGGATCGGCACAGATACGCAGTATTTT CVSSPMGGIGTDTQYF
TRBJ2-3 16 TRBD2 TRBV5-4 . TGTGCCAGCAGCTCGCAGAGCGGGGGCCTCACAGATACGCAGTATTTT CASSSQSGGLTDTQYF
TRBJ1-5 15 TRBD1 TRBV7-8 . TGTGCCAGCAGCGTATCAGACAGGGGCAATCAGCCCCAGCATTTT CASSVSDRGNQPQHF
TRBJ1-3 17 TRBD1 TRBV10-1 . TGCGCCAGCAACCTGTTCCTGGACAGGTCCTCTGGAAACACCATATATTTT CASNLFLDRSSGNTIYF
TRBJ1-1 14 TRBD1 TRBV28 . TGTGCCAGCACCGAACAGGGGATTGTCACTGAAGCTTTCTTT CASTEQGIVTEAFF
TRBJ2-2 16 TRBD1 TRBV24-1 few TGTGCCACCAGTGATCGGAGGGGACAGGACACCGGGGAGCTGTTTTTT CATSDRRGQDTGELFF
TRBJ1-3 15 . TRBV7-2 . TGTGCCAGCAGCTTGGGGAGAAGCTCTGGAAACACCATATATTTT CASSLGRSSGNTIYF
TRBJ1-6 13 TRBD1 TRBV19 . TGTGCCAGTAGCGGACAGGCCAATTCACCCCTCCACTTT CASSGQANSPLHF
TRBJ2-3 17 . TRBV4-2 . TGTGCCAGCAGCCAACGCACAGGCCCAGCGTACACAGATACGCAGTATTTT CASSQRTGPAYTDTQYF
TRBJ2-5 15 TRBD2 TRBV5-1 once TGCGCCAGCAGAAATCTGCGGGAGGGGCAAGAGACCCAGTACTTC CASRNLREGQETQYF
TRBJ2-6 19 . TRBV18 . TGTGCCAGCTCATCCGATTTTTCGAGAGTAACTTCTGGGGCCAACGTCCTGACTTTC CASSSDFSRVTSGANVLTF
TRBJ2-1 15 . TRBV7-2 . TGTGCCAGCAGCTTAGCTGGCGGTACCTACAATGAGCAGTTCTTC CASSLAGGTYNEQFF
TRBJ1-5 13 . TRBV6-2/TRBV6-3 few TGTGCCAGCAGTTGGGGGGACAATCAGCCCCAGCATTTT CASSWGDNQPQHF
TRBJ1-2 12 TRBD1 TRBV30 . TGTGCCTGGAGTGTCCACAGGGGCGGCTACACCTTC CAWSVHRGGYTF
TRBJ2-1 13 . TRBV5-1 once TGCGCCAGCAGCTACAGGGAGGGTAATGAGCAGTTCTTC CASSYREGNEQFF